This entry describes one T cell receptor (beta chain). Its antigen specificity is not known. Base qualities are not recorded, but no much larger clone differs from it by a single base. Other DNA sequences in the same sample also yield this CDR3. This sample was included in a study of shared clonotypes between healthy human individuals (TCRdb year 2020). Describing the broader study: The cohort comprised two women and three men aged 18 to 49 years. Per donor, three plates each were used for CD4 naive and CD4 memory, two for CD8 naive, and one for CD8 memory. The study deeply sequenced blood TCR repertoires of five healthy adults to estimate repertoire size and the extent of clonotype sharing between individuals. To increase sequencing depth and limit assay-specific biases, different laboratories used diverse techniques to prepare libraries and sequence TCR repertoires. Each donor's leukapheresis produced roughly between roughly 0.94 and 9.5 billion PBMCs. What the study reported, not specific to this receptor: Sampling was restricted to blood, and TCR repertoires in tissue are likely to differ from TCR repertoires in blood. Naive subsets generally had larger estimated clonotype richness than memory subsets did. Even with the large sequencing depth, rarefaction of the sorted-subset datasets indicated that sequencing was incomplete. Pairwise subsampling led to the expectation that sequencing depth would affect the degree of clonotype sharing among donors. Sharing across a few donors was observed for around 4.8% of naive CD4, under 4% of naive CD8, 2% to 2.5% of memory CD4, and roughly 0.4% of memory CD8 clonotypes. Compared with non-shared clonotypes, the clonotypes found in all four sorted-subset donors had higher generation probabilities. Because the study included a small number of donors, the genetic and exposure-history diversity represented was limited.

Trimming at the junction amounts to 2 bases on V and 1 base on J, and the germline ends lie 5 bases apart. The germline V gene gives CDR1 as SGHNT and CDR2 as YENEEA. CDR3 length: 13 amino acids, cysteine to phenylalanine. CDR3 DNA is the only sequence kept; it has 39 bases, read in frame from the first base. Healthy HIV-negative adults with no recently reported acute infections or vaccinations were included as donors. Only Caucasian adults living in Nashville, Tennessee, USA were represented among the donors. CD4+ T cells were enriched by magnetic negative selection, after which naive cells were positively selected on CD45RA and the negative fraction was taken as the memory subset. Blood was obtained by leukapheresis, after which PBMCs were separated by Ficoll-Histopaque density gradient centrifugation and cryopreserved in liquid nitrogen vapor phase. Purity and quantity of every magnetically sorted T cell population were checked by analytical flow cytometry. Each sorted fraction had its genomic DNA isolated and then quantified by UV absorbance on a Nanodrop 2000c.

Using the deep immunoSEQ assay, TCR CDR3 regions were amplified from genomic DNA by multiplex PCR. Genomic DNA extracted from each cell subset was distributed evenly over all wells of several immunoSEQ 96-well plates, and each plate served as one replicate. For sorted subsets, roughly 200 ng of genomic DNA, equivalent to roughly 33,000 T cell genomes, went into each replicate PCR. The purified libraries were quantified using a Qubit 3.0 fluorometer, sized with a Bioanalyzer 2100, and then quantified again using the KAPA Library Quantification kit. Every immunoSEQ 96-well plate was sequenced on a separate single-read 150-cycle Illumina NextSeq 550 flow cell. The authors' pipeline ran thus. Because only junctional sequences without quality scores were contained in the immunoSEQ output, filtering matching that applied to full-length reads could not be performed. To assign V/J genes and CDR3, sequences were annotated against IMGT germline references using PyIR, a Python wrapper for IgBLAST v1.9. Reads were filtered out if the reads had weak V/J assignments (E-value above 1e-6), no CDR3, stop codons, out-of-frame junctions, or ambiguous translated residues. A V3J clonotype was defined by an identical inferred V gene, J gene, and CDR3 amino acid sequence. The percentage overlap between two repertoires was calculated by dividing the number of shared unique clonotypes by the size of the smaller repertoire. Repertoire richness was assessed with RTK rarefaction, the Chao1 estimator, and Recon v2.1 estimates of unobserved clonotypes. For all TCRbeta clonotypes obtained by the gDNA method from a few donors, generation probabilities were computed with OLGA. Sourced from immuneACCESS, this table was stored by TCRdb with only in-frame sequences that have V and J called. A share of the clones is absent; for the studies checked, an unresolved V gene accounts for under half, and the remainder has no known explanation. V and J calls and clone size are as listed in that table; D and trimming were resolved from the DNA. The sample table shows about 2.4 million clones, and 93% are seen once. The ten largest make up around 0.4% of the sample.

The sequence came from a man younger than 35 in good health. Some clones in this sample may be carry-over from other donors' samples. The chain employs TRBV11-3 and TRBJ1-1; no D gene call is confident. The sample comprised naive CD4+ T cells from PBMCs. Per the publication, the cell subset or site label means: CD45RA+ positively selected. The CDR3 has the sequence CASSLRRNTEAFF. The DNA sequence is TGTGCCAGCAGCTTAAGGCGGAACACTGAAGCTTTCTTT.